These T cell receptor beta chains were read from a single sample in a study of vaccination and CD4 T cells after COVID-19. Their recognized antigens are unknown. TCRdb redid the calling of the PCR reads with MiXCR, one entry per CDR3 protein. The table lists approximately 12,000 distinct CDR3 sequences, roughly 54% of them singletons. Sequencing was carried out using CD4+ T cells from blood, cultured in vitro. These receptors originate from a human donor who had recovered from COVID-19. CDR3s include the opening cysteine and the closing phenylalanine or tryptophan. D genes are given only for firm matches. The size entry is marked missing in some rows and otherwise reads once, few, many or a size class.

d_gene: NA
abundance: few
j_gene: TRBJ2-5
v_gene: TRBV18
CDR3aa: CASSPQETQYF
CDR3nt: TGTGCCAGCTCACCCCAAGAGACCCAGTACTTC

d_gene: TRBD2
abundance: NA
j_gene: TRBJ2-7
v_gene: TRBV28
CDR3aa: CASSPTSGSYEQYF
CDR3nt: TGTGCCAGCAGTCCTACTAGCGGGAGCTACGAGCAGTACTTC

d_gene: NA
abundance: few
j_gene: TRBJ2-7
v_gene: TRBV27
CDR3aa: CASSSPGSHAIYEQYF
CDR3nt: TGTGCCAGCAGTTCCCCGGGATCCCATGCCATCTACGAGCAGTACTTC

d_gene: NA
abundance: NA
j_gene: TRBJ2-7
v_gene: TRBV27
CDR3aa: CASSTQRDRSYEQYF
CDR3nt: TGTGCCAGCAGTACCCAACGCGATCGGTCCTACGAGCAGTACTTC

d_gene: NA
abundance: NA
j_gene: TRBJ1-5
v_gene: TRBV11-2
CDR3aa: CASSLVLGKVQHF
CDR3nt: TGTGCCAGCAGCTTAGTTCTGGGGAAGGTCCAGCATTTT

d_gene: NA
abundance: NA
j_gene: TRBJ1-3
v_gene: TRBV7-9
CDR3aa: CASSNGPANTIYF
CDR3nt: TGTGCCAGCAGCAATGGGCCGGCAAACACCATATATTTT

d_gene: TRBD2
abundance: NA
j_gene: TRBJ2-7
v_gene: TRBV6-1
CDR3aa: CASRKGLAGEAGEQYF
CDR3nt: TGTGCCAGCAGAAAAGGACTAGCGGGAGAAGCGGGAGAGCAGTACTTC

d_gene: TRBD2
abundance: once
j_gene: TRBJ2-3
v_gene: TRBV19
CDR3aa: CASRSSGSTDTQYF
CDR3nt: TGTGCCAGTAGATCTAGCGGGAGCACAGATACGCAGTATTTT

d_gene: NA
abundance: once
j_gene: TRBJ1-5
v_gene: TRBV12-3/TRBV12-4
CDR3aa: CASSRGRGVRSNQPQHF
CDR3nt: TGTGCCAGCAGTCGGGGACGGGGAGTGAGGAGCAATCAGCCCCAGCATTTT

d_gene: TRBD2
abundance: NA
j_gene: TRBJ2-1
v_gene: TRBV5-1
CDR3aa: CASKGLAGTSYNEQFF
CDR3nt: TGCGCCAGCAAAGGACTAGCGGGAACCTCCTACAATGAGCAGTTCTTC

d_gene: NA
abundance: NA
j_gene: TRBJ2-3
v_gene: TRBV20-1
CDR3aa: CSASDRDLASTDTQYF
CDR3nt: TGCAGTGCTAGTGACCGGGACCTTGCTAGCACAGATACGCAGTATTTT

d_gene: NA
abundance: NA
j_gene: TRBJ1-2
v_gene: TRBV6-5
CDR3aa: CASSYPRFWGYTF
CDR3nt: TGTGCCAGCAGTTACCCGAGGTTTTGGGGCTACACCTTC

d_gene: NA
abundance: once
j_gene: TRBJ1-6
v_gene: TRBV20-1
CDR3aa: CSATRGFNSPLRF
CDR3nt: TGCAGTGCTACCAGGGGATTTAATTCACCCCTCCGCTTT

d_gene: TRBD1
abundance: few
j_gene: TRBJ1-2
v_gene: TRBV12-3/TRBV12-4
CDR3aa: CAARQGVNYGYTF
CDR3nt: TGTGCCGCCAGACAGGGGGTTAACTATGGCTACACCTTC

d_gene: NA
abundance: NA
j_gene: TRBJ2-3
v_gene: TRBV24-1
CDR3aa: CATSEGPYTDTQYF
CDR3nt: TGTGCCACCAGTGAAGGGCCGTACACAGATACGCAGTATTTT

d_gene: NA
abundance: NA
j_gene: TRBJ2-4
v_gene: TRBV7-2
CDR3aa: CASSGGPRGPNIQYF
CDR3nt: TGTGCCAGCAGCGGAGGCCCCCGCGGTCCCAACATTCAGTACTTC

d_gene: NA
abundance: medium-sized
j_gene: TRBJ1-2
v_gene: TRBV2
CDR3aa: CASRSQGHGYTF
CDR3nt: TGTGCCAGCAGATCTCAGGGGCATGGCTACACCTTC

d_gene: NA
abundance: NA
j_gene: TRBJ1-2
v_gene: TRBV19
CDR3aa: CASSSNRVGYTF
CDR3nt: TGTGCCAGTAGTTCGAACAGGGTTGGCTACACCTTC

d_gene: NA
abundance: NA
j_gene: TRBJ1-2
v_gene: TRBV20-1
CDR3aa: CSARDPEPGLFTF
CDR3nt: TGCAGTGCTAGAGATCCTGAGCCAGGTCTCTTCACCTTC

d_gene: NA
abundance: NA
j_gene: TRBJ2-3
v_gene: TRBV4-1
CDR3aa: CASSQESTDTQYF
CDR3nt: TGCGCCAGCAGCCAAGAATCGACAGATACGCAGTATTTT

d_gene: NA
abundance: NA
j_gene: TRBJ2-5
v_gene: TRBV11-3
CDR3aa: CASSLGRGETQYF
CDR3nt: TGTGCCAGCAGCTTAGGGCGGGGAGAGACCCAGTACTTC

d_gene: NA
abundance: NA
j_gene: TRBJ2-3
v_gene: TRBV20-1
CDR3aa: CSAPRQGLAEGSTDTQYF
CDR3nt: TGCAGTGCTCCAAGACAGGGGCTAGCGGAGGGTTCTACAGATACGCAGTATTTT

d_gene: NA
abundance: few
j_gene: TRBJ2-1
v_gene: TRBV19
CDR3aa: CASSTRAGLTYNEQFF
CDR3nt: TGTGCCAGTAGTACAAGAGCGGGCTTAACCTACAATGAGCAGTTCTTC

d_gene: NA
abundance: few
j_gene: TRBJ2-4
v_gene: TRBV20-1
CDR3aa: CSGGQGEAKNIQYF
CDR3nt: TGCAGTGGAGGGCAGGGTGAGGCCAAAAACATTCAGTACTTC

d_gene: NA
abundance: NA
j_gene: TRBJ1-5
v_gene: TRBV12-3/TRBV12-4
CDR3aa: CASSLHINQPQHF
CDR3nt: TGTGCCAGCAGTTTACACATCAATCAGCCCCAGCATTTT

d_gene: NA
abundance: NA
j_gene: TRBJ2-1
v_gene: TRBV19
CDR3aa: CASSIGPFRVHEQFF
CDR3nt: TGTGCCAGTAGTATTGGCCCTTTCAGGGTTCATGAGCAGTTCTTC

d_gene: TRBD2
abundance: NA
j_gene: TRBJ2-2
v_gene: TRBV5-1
CDR3aa: CASRGGSRDTGELFF
CDR3nt: TGCGCCAGCAGAGGCGGGAGCCGGGACACCGGGGAGCTGTTTTTT

d_gene: NA
abundance: NA
j_gene: TRBJ2-3
v_gene: TRBV7-3
CDR3aa: CASSYGDTQYF
CDR3nt: TGTGCCAGCAGCTACGGGGATACGCAGTATTTT

d_gene: TRBD2
abundance: NA
j_gene: TRBJ2-1
v_gene: TRBV20-1
CDR3aa: CSALRASGSYGQFF
CDR3nt: TGCAGTGCCCTTAGGGCTAGCGGGAGCTATGGGCAGTTCTTC

d_gene: TRBD2
abundance: NA
j_gene: TRBJ2-5
v_gene: TRBV7-6
CDR3aa: CASKTLAGPVQETQYF
CDR3nt: TGTGCCAGCAAGACACTAGCGGGTCCAGTCCAAGAGACCCAGTACTTC

d_gene: NA
abundance: NA
j_gene: TRBJ1-3
v_gene: TRBV7-9
CDR3aa: CASSLGQGFYTIYF
CDR3nt: TGTGCCAGCAGCTTAGGGCAGGGTTTTTACACCATATATTTT

d_gene: NA
abundance: once
j_gene: TRBJ1-1
v_gene: TRBV5-4
CDR3aa: CASSLSTLNTEAFF
CDR3nt: TGTGCCAGCAGCTTGTCCACCCTGAACACTGAAGCTTTCTTT

d_gene: NA
abundance: NA
j_gene: TRBJ1-1
v_gene: TRBV6-2/TRBV6-3
CDR3aa: CASSYDRRSNTEAFF
CDR3nt: TGTGCCAGCAGTTACGACAGGAGATCGAACACTGAAGCTTTCTTT

d_gene: TRBD2
abundance: NA
j_gene: TRBJ2-1
v_gene: TRBV27
CDR3aa: CASSFLAGNNEQFF
CDR3nt: TGTGCCAGCAGTTTCCTAGCGGGAAACAATGAGCAGTTCTTC

d_gene: TRBD2
abundance: NA
j_gene: TRBJ2-3
v_gene: TRBV19
CDR3aa: CASSRSLAGVRDTQYF
CDR3nt: TGTGCCAGTAGTAGATCTCTAGCGGGAGTACGAGATACGCAGTATTTT

d_gene: TRBD1
abundance: NA
j_gene: TRBJ1-5
v_gene: TRBV23-1
CDR3aa: CASRRGIGGTVSNQPQHF
CDR3nt: TGCGCCAGCAGGCGGGGGATCGGGGGGACAGTTAGCAATCAGCCCCAGCATTTT

d_gene: TRBD2
abundance: NA
j_gene: TRBJ2-1
v_gene: TRBV5-1
CDR3aa: CASSKTSGSRYEQFF
CDR3nt: TGCGCCAGCAGCAAGACTAGCGGGAGTCGGTATGAGCAGTTCTTC

d_gene: NA
abundance: NA
j_gene: TRBJ2-7
v_gene: TRBV18
CDR3aa: CASSPPRTATYEQYF
CDR3nt: TGTGCCAGCTCACCCCCGAGGACAGCCACCTACGAGCAGTACTTC

d_gene: TRBD1
abundance: few
j_gene: TRBJ1-2
v_gene: TRBV19
CDR3aa: CASRTGGLRGYTF
CDR3nt: TGTGCCAGTCGGACAGGGGGCTTGAGGGGCTACACCTTC

d_gene: NA
abundance: NA
j_gene: TRBJ2-3
v_gene: TRBV7-3
CDR3aa: CASSRTSTDTQYF
CDR3nt: TGTGCCAGCAGCAGAACTAGCACAGATACGCAGTATTTT

d_gene: NA
abundance: NA
j_gene: TRBJ1-2
v_gene: TRBV27
CDR3aa: CASRSSRLTGSSYGYTF
CDR3nt: TGTGCCAGCAGATCCTCACGATTAACAGGGTCTTCCTATGGCTACACCTTC

d_gene: NA
abundance: NA
j_gene: TRBJ1-6
v_gene: TRBV6-5
CDR3aa: CASSSQQGYYNSPLHF
CDR3nt: TGTGCCAGCAGTTCTCAACAGGGATACTATAATTCACCCCTCCACTTT

d_gene: NA
abundance: NA
j_gene: TRBJ1-2
v_gene: TRBV2
CDR3aa: CASRRWGENYGYTF
CDR3nt: TGTGCCAGCAGGAGGTGGGGGGAGAACTATGGCTACACCTTC

d_gene: NA
abundance: few
j_gene: TRBJ2-5
v_gene: TRBV7-7
CDR3aa: CASSLGLGTQYF
CDR3nt: TGTGCTAGCAGCTTAGGGCTAGGGACCCAGTACTTC

d_gene: TRBD1
abundance: few
j_gene: TRBJ1-2
v_gene: TRBV6-1
CDR3aa: CASSIQGQGGYGYTF
CDR3nt: TGTGCCAGCAGCATTCAAGGACAGGGAGGCTATGGCTACACCTTC

d_gene: NA
abundance: NA
j_gene: TRBJ2-1
v_gene: TRBV7-3
CDR3aa: CASGSSSGEQFF
CDR3nt: TGTGCCAGCGGAAGCTCCAGTGGTGAGCAGTTCTTC

d_gene: TRBD2
abundance: few
j_gene: TRBJ2-1
v_gene: TRBV20-1
CDR3aa: CSLDSGREQFF
CDR3nt: TGCAGTCTTGATAGCGGGAGGGAGCAGTTCTTC

d_gene: NA
abundance: few
j_gene: TRBJ1-5
v_gene: TRBV6-4
CDR3aa: CASSVTGVWVFSNQPQHF
CDR3nt: TGTGCCAGCAGTGTGACGGGGGTGTGGGTCTTTAGCAATCAGCCCCAGCATTTT